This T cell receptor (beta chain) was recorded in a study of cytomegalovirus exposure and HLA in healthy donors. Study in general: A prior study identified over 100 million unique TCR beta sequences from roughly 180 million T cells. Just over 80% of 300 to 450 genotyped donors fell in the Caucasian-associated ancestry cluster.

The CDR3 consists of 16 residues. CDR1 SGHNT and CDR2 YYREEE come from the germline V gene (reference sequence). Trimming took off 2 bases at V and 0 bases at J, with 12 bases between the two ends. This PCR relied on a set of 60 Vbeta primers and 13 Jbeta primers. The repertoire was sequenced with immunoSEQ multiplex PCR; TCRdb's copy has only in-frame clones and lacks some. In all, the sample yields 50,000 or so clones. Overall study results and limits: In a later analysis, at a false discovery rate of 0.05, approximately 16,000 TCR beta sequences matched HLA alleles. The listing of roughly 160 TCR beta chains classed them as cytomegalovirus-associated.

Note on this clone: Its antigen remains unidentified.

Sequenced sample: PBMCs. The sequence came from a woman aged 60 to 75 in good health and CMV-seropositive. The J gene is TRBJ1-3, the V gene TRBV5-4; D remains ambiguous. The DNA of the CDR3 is TGTGCCAGCAGCTTCACACAGAGCTACTCTGGAAACACCATATATTTT. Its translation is CASSFTQSYSGNTIYF. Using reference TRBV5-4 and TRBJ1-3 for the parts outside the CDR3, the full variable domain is ETGVTQSPTHLIKTRGQQVTLRCSSQSGHNTVSWYQQALGQGPQFIFQYYREEENGRGNFPPRFSGLQFPNYSSELNVNALELDDSALYLCASSFTQSYSGNTIYFGEGSWLTVV.